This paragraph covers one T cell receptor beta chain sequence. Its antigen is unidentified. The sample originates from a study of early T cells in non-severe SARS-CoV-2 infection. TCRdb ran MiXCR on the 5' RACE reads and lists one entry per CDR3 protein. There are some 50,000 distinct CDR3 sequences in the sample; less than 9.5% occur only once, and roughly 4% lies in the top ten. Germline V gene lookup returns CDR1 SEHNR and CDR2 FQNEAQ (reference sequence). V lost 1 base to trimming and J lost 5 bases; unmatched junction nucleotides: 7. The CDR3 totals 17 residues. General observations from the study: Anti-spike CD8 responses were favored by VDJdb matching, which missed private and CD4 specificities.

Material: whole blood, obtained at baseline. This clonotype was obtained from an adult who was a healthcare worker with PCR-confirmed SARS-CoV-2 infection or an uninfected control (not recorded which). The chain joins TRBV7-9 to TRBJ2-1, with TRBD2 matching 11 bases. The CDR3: CASSLGASGRRDNEQFF. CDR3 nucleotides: TGTGCCAGCAGCTTAGGGGCTAGCGGGAGGAGGGACAATGAGCAGTTCTTC.